Sequencing of this T cell receptor (beta chain) was carried out in a study of blood T cell repertoires in COVID-19. Study at large: Sites across the United States, Italy and Spain contributed samples from acute and convalescent COVID-19. PBMCs, B-cell-depleted T cells, or T cells were the source of the cDNA or gDNA that made up the material.

The Seattle site enrolled patients during active infection and followed them longitudinally. V lost 5 bases, J lost 2 bases, and 12 bases lay in between. The CDR3 length is 14 residues. CDR1 and CDR2 (germline): SGHNT, YENEEA. TCRdb keeps only in-frame clones here, not all; method: immunoSEQ multiplex PCR. Of tens of thousands of clones detected, roughly 85% appear once; the ten largest clones hold 3.4%. Sequenced sample: peripheral blood. The clonotype originates from a woman aged 45 to 65 with COVID-19, enrolled during active disease. J is TRBJ1-1 and V is TRBV11-3; D is unclear. CDR3 residues: CASSAYIVNTEAFF. CDR3 sequence (DNA): TGTGCCAGCAGCGCTTACATTGTTAACACTGAAGCTTTCTTT. Complete variable domain (other parts from reference TRBV11-3 and TRBJ1-1): EAGVVQSPRYKIIEKKQPVAFWCNPISGHNTLYWYLQNLGQGPELLIRYENEEAVDDSQLPKDRFSAERLKGVDSTLKIQPAELGDSAVYLCASSAYIVNTEAFFGQGTRLTVV.